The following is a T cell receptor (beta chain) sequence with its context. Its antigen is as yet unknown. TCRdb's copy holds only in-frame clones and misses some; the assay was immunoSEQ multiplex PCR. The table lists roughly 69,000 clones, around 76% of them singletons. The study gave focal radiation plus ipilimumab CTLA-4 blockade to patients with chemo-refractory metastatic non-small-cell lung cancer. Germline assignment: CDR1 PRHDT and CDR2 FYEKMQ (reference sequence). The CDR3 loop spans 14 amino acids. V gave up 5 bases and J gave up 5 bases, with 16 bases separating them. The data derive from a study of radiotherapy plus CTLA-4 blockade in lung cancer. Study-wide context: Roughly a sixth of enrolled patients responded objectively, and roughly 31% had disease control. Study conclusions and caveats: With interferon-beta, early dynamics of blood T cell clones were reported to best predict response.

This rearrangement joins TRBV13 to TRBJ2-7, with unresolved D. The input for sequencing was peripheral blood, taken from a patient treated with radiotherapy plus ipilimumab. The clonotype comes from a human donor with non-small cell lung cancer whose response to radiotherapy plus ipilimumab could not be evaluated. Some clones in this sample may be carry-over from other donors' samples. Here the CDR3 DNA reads TGTGCCAGCAGCCCCCCGGCAGGCCCTAACGAGCAGTACTTC. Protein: CASSPPAGPNEQYF.